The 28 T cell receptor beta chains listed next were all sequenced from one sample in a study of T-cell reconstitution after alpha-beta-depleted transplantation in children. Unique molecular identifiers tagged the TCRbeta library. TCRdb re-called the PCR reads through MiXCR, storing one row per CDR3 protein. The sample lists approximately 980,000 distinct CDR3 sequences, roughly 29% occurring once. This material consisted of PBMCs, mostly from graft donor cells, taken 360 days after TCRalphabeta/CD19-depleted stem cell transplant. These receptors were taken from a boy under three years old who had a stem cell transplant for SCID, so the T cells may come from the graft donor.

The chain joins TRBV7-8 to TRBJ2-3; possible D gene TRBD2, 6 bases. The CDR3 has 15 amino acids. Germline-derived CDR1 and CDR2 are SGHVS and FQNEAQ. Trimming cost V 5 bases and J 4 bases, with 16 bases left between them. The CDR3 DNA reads TGTGCCAGCAGCCCGTCCGGGACTTCCCCAGATACGCAGTATTTT. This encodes CASSPSGTSPDTQYF.

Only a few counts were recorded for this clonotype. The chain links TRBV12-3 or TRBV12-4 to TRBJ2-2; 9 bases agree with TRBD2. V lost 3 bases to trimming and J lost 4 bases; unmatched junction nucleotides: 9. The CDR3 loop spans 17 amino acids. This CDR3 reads CASSFSGSGGRTGELFF. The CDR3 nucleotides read TGTGCCAGCAGTTTTTCTGGTAGCGGGGGACGCACCGGGGAGCTGTTTTTT.

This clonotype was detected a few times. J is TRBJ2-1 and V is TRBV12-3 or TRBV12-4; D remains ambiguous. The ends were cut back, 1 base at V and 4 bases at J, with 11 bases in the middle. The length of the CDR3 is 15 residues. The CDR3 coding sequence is TGTGCCAGCAGTTTAGTCGGCAGAGTATACAATGAGCAGTTCTTC. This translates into CASSLVGRVYNEQFF.

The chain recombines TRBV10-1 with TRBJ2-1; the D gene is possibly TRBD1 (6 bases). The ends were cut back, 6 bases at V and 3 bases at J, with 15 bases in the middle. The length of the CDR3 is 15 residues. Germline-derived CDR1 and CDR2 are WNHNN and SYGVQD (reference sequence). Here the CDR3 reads CASRRTGQGYNEQFF. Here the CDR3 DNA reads TGCGCCAGCAGGAGAACAGGGCAGGGCTACAATGAGCAGTTCTTC.

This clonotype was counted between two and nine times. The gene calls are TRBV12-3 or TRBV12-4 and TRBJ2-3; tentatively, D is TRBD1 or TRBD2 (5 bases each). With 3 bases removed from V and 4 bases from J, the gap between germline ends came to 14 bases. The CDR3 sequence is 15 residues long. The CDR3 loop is CASSFRGRGADTQYF. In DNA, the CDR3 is TGTGCCAGCAGTTTTCGGGGTAGGGGAGCAGATACGCAGTATTTT.

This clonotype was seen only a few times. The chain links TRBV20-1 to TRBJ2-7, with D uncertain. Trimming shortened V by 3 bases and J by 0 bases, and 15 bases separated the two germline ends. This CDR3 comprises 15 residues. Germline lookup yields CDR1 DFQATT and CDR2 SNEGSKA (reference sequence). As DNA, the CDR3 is TGCAGTGCTAGTCCACACCAGAGACGCTCCTACGAGCAGTACTTC. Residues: CSASPHQRRSYEQYF.

CDR3 DNA sequence: TGTGCCATCAGATGGACAGGGAAGGGAGATACGCAGTATTTT. It is translated as CAIRWTGKGDTQYF. This sequence joins TRBV10-3 and TRBJ2-3; 8 nucleotides line up with TRBD1. This CDR3 comprises 14 residues. Germline CDR1 and CDR2: ENHRY and SYGVKD. Trimming cost V 6 bases and J 5 bases; bases outside gene matches: 7.

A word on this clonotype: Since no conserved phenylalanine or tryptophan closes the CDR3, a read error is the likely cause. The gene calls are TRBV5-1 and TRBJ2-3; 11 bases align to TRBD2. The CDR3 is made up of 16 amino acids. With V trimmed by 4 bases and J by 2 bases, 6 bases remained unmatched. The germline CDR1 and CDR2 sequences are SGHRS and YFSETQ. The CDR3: CASSGLSGGATDTQYL. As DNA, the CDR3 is TGCGCCAGCAGCGGACTTAGCGGGGGGGCCACAGATACGCAGTATTTA.

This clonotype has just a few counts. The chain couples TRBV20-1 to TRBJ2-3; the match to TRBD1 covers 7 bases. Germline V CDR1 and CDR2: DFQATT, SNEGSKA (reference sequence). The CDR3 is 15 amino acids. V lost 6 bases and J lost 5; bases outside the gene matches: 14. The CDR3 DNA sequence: TGCAGTGCCCAATACGGGACAGCAATTCAAGATACGCAGTATTTT. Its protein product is CSAQYGTAIQDTQYF.

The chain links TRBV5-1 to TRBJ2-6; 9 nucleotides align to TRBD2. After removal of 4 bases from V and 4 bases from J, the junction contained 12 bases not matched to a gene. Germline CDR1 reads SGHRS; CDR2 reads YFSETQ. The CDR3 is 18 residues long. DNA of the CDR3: TGCGCCAGCAGCCCTACTCCGGGACTAGCATCCGGGGCCAACGTCCTGACTTTC. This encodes CASSPTPGLASGANVLTF.

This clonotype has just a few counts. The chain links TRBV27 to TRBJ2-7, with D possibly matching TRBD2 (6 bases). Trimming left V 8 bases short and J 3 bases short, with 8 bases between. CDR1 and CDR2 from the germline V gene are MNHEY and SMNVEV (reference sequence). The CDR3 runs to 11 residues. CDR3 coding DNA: TGTGCCAGCGGGACTCGCTACGAGCAGTACTTC. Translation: CASGTRYEQYF.

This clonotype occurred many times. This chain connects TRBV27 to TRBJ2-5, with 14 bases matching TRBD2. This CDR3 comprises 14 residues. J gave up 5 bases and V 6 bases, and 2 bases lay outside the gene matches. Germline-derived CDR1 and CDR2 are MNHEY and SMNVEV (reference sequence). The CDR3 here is CASRRTSGGETQYF. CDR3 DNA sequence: TGTGCCAGCAGGCGGACTAGCGGGGGGGAGACCCAGTACTTC.

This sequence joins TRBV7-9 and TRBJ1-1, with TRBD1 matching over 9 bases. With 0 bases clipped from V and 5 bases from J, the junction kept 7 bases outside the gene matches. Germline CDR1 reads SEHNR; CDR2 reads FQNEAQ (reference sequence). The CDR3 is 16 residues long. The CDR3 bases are TGTGCCAGCAGCTTAGCAAACAACGACAGGGGGACTGAAGCTTTCTTT. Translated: CASSLANNDRGTEAFF. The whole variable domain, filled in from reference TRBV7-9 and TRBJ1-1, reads DTGVSQNPRHKITKRGQNVTFRCDPISEHNRLYWYRQTLGQGPEFLTYFQNEAQLEKSRLLSDRFSAERPKGSFSTLEIQRTEQGDSAMYLCASSLANNDRGTEAFFGQGTRLTVV.

The CDR3 nucleotides read TGTGCCAGCTCACCACGTAGCCCAGAGACCCAGTACTTC. Amino acids: CASSPRSPETQYF. The V gene is TRBV18, the J gene TRBJ2-5; no clear D gene. The CDR3 has 13 amino acids. Germline V gives CDR1 KGHSH, CDR2 LQKENI. V was pared by 1 base and J by 4 bases, with 7 bases between. The whole variable domain, remainder taken from reference TRBV18 and TRBJ2-5, is NAGVMQNPRHLVRRRGQEARLRCSPMKGHSHVYWYRQLPEEGLKFMVYLQKENIIDESGMPKERFSAEFPKEGPSILRIQQVVRGDSAAYFCASSPRSPETQYFGPGTRLLVL.

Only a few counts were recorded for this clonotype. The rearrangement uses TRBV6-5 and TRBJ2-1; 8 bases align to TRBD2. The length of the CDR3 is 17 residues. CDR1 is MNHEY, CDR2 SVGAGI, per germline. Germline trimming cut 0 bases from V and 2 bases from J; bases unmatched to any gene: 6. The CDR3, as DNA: TGTGCCAGCAGTTACTCGTTCGGGGGGGCCGCCTACAATGAGCAGTTCTTC. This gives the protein CASSYSFGGAAYNEQFF.

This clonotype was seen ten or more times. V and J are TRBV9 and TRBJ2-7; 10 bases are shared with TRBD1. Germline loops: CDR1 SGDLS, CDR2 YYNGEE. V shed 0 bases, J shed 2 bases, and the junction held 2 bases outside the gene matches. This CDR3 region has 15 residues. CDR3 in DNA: TGTGCCAGCAGCGTAGGACAGGGGGCGGCCTACGAGCAGTACTTC. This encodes CASSVGQGAAYEQYF.

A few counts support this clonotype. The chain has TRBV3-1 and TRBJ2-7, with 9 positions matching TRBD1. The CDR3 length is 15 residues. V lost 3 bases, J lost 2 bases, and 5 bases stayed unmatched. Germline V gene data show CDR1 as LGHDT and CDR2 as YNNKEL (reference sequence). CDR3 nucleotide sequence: TGTGCCAGCAGCCAGCTACAGGGGGCGGCCTACGAGCAGTACTTC. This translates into CASSQLQGAAYEQYF.

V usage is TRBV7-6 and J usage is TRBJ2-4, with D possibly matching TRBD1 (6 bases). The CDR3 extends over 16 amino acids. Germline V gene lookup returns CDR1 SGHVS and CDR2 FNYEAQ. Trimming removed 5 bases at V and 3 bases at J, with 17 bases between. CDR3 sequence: CASSPWGRAVKNIQYF. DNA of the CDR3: TGTGCCAGCAGCCCGTGGGGGCGGGCGGTCAAAAACATTCAGTACTTC.

The CDR3 region is CASSYSPQGVGTYTQYF. CDR3 sequence (DNA): TGTGCCAGCAGTTACTCACCACAGGGAGTAGGAACATATACGCAGTATTTT. The chain has TRBV6-5 and TRBJ2-3; D perhaps matches TRBD1 (6 bases). Germline V gives CDR1 MNHEY, CDR2 SVGAGI. The CDR3 loop spans 17 amino acids. Trimming removed 0 bases at V and 7 bases at J, with 20 bases between.

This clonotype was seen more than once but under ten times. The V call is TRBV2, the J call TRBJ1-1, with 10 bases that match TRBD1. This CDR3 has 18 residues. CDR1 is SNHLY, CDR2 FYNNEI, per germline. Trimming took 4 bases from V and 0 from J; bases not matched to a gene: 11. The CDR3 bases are TGTGCCAGCAGTGGTGGGAGACAGGGGGCTTTAGTGAACACTGAAGCTTTCTTT. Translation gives CASSGGRQGALVNTEAFF. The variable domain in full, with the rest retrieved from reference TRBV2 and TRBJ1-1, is EPEVTQTPSHQVTQMGQEVILRCVPISNHLYFYWYRQILGQKVEFLVSFYNNEISEKSEIFDDQFSVERPDGSNFTLKIRSTKLEDSAMYFCASSGGRQGALVNTEAFFGQGTRLTVV.

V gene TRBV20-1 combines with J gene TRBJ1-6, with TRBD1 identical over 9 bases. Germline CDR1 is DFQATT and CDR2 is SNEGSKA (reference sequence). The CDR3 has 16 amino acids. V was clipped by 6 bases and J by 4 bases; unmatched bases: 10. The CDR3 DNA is TGCAGTGCACCGGACAGGGGAACTGCTTATAATTCACCCCTCCACTTT. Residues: CSAPDRGTAYNSPLHF.

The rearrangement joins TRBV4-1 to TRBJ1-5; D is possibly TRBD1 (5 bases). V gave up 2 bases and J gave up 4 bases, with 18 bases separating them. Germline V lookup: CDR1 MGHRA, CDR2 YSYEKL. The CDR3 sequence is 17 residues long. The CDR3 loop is CASSQPLGDGKNQPQHF. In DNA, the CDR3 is TGCGCCAGCAGCCAACCCCTAGGGGACGGGAAGAATCAGCCCCAGCATTTT.

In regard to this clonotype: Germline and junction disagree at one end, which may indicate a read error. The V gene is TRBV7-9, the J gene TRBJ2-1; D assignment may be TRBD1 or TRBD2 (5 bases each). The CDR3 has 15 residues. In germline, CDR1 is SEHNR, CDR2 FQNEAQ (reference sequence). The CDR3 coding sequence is TGTGCCAGCAGCCTAGCAGGGCCCCTATACAATGAGCAGTTCTTC. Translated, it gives CASSLAGPLYNEQFF.

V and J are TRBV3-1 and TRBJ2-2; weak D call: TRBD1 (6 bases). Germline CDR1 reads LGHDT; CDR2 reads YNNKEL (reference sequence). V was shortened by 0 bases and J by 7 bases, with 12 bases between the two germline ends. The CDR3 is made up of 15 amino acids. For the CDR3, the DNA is TGTGCCAGCAGCCAAGAAAACAGGGCCAACGGGGAGCTGTTTTTT. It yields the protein CASSQENRANGELFF.

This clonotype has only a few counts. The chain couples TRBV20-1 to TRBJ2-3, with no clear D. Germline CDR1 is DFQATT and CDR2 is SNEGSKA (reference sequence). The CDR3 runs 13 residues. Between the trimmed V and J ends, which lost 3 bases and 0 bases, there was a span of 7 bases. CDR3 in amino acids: CSASPASTDTQYF. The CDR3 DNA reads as TGCAGTGCTAGCCCGGCTAGCACAGATACGCAGTATTTT.

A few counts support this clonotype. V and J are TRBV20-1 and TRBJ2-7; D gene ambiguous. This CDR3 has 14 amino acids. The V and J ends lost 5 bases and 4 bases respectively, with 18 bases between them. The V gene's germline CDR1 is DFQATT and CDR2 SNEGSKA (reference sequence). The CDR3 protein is CSADPSAARYEQYF. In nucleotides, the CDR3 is TGCAGTGCTGACCCGTCGGCAGCGCGATACGAGCAGTACTTC.

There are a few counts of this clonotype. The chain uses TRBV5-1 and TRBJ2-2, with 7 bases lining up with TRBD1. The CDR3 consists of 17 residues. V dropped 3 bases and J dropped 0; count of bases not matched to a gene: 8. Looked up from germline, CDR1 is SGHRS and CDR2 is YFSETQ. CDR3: CASSYHSGTANTGELFF. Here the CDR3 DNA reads TGCGCCAGCAGCTATCACTCCGGGACAGCGAACACCGGGGAGCTGTTTTTT.

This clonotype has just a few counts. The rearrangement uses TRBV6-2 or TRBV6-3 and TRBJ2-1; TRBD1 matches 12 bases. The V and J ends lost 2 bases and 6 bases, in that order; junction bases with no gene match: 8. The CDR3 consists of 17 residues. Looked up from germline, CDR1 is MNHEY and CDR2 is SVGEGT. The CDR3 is CASSYGTGGPSGNEQFF. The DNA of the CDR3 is TGTGCCAGCAGTTACGGGACAGGGGGCCCCTCCGGCAATGAGCAGTTCTTC.